This T cell receptor (beta chain) was retrieved from a study of blood T cells in healthy people across ages. It was with a sample-barcoded 5' primer and a J-beta primer mix that a second PCR of roughly 7 to 12 cycles was run. Each cDNA molecule received a tag from a template-switch adaptor that had 12 random nucleotides. TCRdb processed the 5' RACE reads anew with MiXCR; each CDR3 protein has one entry. The sample lists 800,000 or so distinct CDR3 sequences, roughly 60% occurring once. Per the germline V gene, CDR1 is LGHDT and CDR2 is YNNKEL (reference sequence). V dropped 5 bases and J dropped 0 bases, with 14 bases sitting between them. CDR3 length: 17 amino acids.

Sequencing input: blood. The J gene is TRBJ1-6, the V gene TRBV3-1, with D possibly being TRBD1 (6 bases). The TCR comes from a man aged 25 to 40 in good health. CDR3 nucleotides: TGTGCCAGCAGCGGCACAGGGCCCAGCTCCTATAATTCACCCCTCCACTTT. Its translation is CASSGTGPSSYNSPLHF.